The 23 T cell receptor gamma chains listed next were all sequenced from one sample in a study of Vδ1+ human thymocytes (dated by TCRdb to the late 2010s). The research as a whole found: The thymic TRG and TRD repertoires appeared highly polyclonal, with Gaussian CDR3 length distributions, in contrast to the oligoclonal repertoires of peripheral blood.

These reads were obtained on an Illumina MiSeq. RNA extraction was carried out with the RNeasy mini kit, and reverse transcription was then done using Superscript III. CDR3 amplicons were produced by multiplex PCR using pooled V-gene forward primers and a constant-region reverse primer with Illumina adaptor overhangs. Clones were re-identified by TCRdb from the public reads with CATT, and rows with the same DNA were merged. The sample table contains 25,000 to 35,000 gamma-chain clones; only one count was recorded for around 18% of them. About 1.9% of the sample lies in the top ten. Which antigens these TCRs recognize remains unknown. Sequenced: Vdelta1+ gamma-delta thymocytes from the thymus. The meaning of the sample's cell subset or site label: FACS-sorted CD3+ TCRalphabeta- TCRVdelta1+ TCRVdelta2- thymocytes. The receptors here all came from a boy in the first two years of life who had congenital heart surgery.

In regard to this clone: A read error may account for a junction end that differs from germline. The V gene is TRGV4, the J gene TRGJ1 or TRGJ2. Germline V CDR1 and CDR2: EGSTGY, YDSYTSSV. This CDR3 is built from 14 residues. DNA of the CDR3: TGTGCCACCTGGGATGGGAAGGGGAATTATAAGAGACTCTTT. Translated: CATWDGKGNYKRLF.

This chain links TRGV9 with TRGJ1 or TRGJ2. The CDR3 spans 10 residues. Germline CDR1 GITISATS, CDR2 ISYDGTV (reference sequence). Trimming removed 0 bases from V and 14 bases from J; junction bases left unmatched: 4. The CDR3 protein is CALWEVLELF. The CDR3 DNA is TGTGCCTTGTGGGAGGTGCTGGAACTCTTT.

The chain carries TRGV5 and TRGJ1 or TRGJ2. V dropped 0 bases and J dropped 1; count of bases not matched to a gene: 9. Germline-derived CDR1 and CDR2 are VINAFY and YDVSNSKD. The CDR3 runs to 16 residues. CDR3 sequence (DNA): TGTGCCACCTGGGACAGGCGTCAAGCAAATTATTATAAGAAACTCTTT. Its protein product is CATWDRRQANYYKKLF.

This chain joins TRGV3 and TRGJ1 or TRGJ2. The V gene end was trimmed by 3 bases and the J gene end by 16 bases; junction bases not matched to a gene: 9. Germline V gene lookup returns CDR1 VTNTFY and CDR2 YDVSTARD (reference sequence). The CDR3 is 10 amino acids. For the CDR3, the DNA is TGTGCCACCTGGGACCGGGAAGGGCTCTTT. Its protein is CATWDREGLF.

This clone came up a few times. A read error may produce the germline difference seen at one junction end. V gene TRGV3 combines with J gene TRGJP1. The CDR3 extends over 14 amino acids. In germline, CDR1 is VTNTFY, CDR2 YDVSTARD (reference sequence). The CDR3 here is CATWDRPKSWFMIF. CDR3 DNA: TGTGCCACCTGGGACAGGCCAAAGAGTTGGTTCATGATATTT.

This clone was detected a few times. The V and J genes are TRGV8 and TRGJ1 or TRGJ2. This CDR3 contains 13 residues. Germline V gene sequence: CDR1 VENAVY, CDR2 YDSYNSRV. Losses at the gene ends were 5 bases for V and 6 bases for J; bases not matched to a gene: 10. The CDR3 spells CATWGSLGYKKLF. CDR3 DNA sequence: TGTGCCACCTGGGGATCCCTGGGTTATAAGAAACTCTTT.

J is TRGJ1 or TRGJ2 and V is TRGV8. This CDR3 has 11 amino acids. Germline V gives CDR1 VENAVY, CDR2 YDSYNSRV. V lost 5 bases to trimming and J lost 8 bases; unmatched junction nucleotides: 6. The CDR3 sequence: CATWGFDKKLF. The CDR3 DNA sequence: TGTGCCACCTGGGGGTTTGATAAGAAACTCTTT.

Concerning this clone itself: At one end the junction does not follow the germline gene, possibly because of a read error. The chain links TRGV4 to TRGJ1 or TRGJ2. CDR3 length: 10 amino acids. CDR1 is EGSTGY, CDR2 YDSYTSSV, per germline. CDR3 in DNA: TGTGCCACCGGGGACCTTAAGAAACTCTTT. This translates into CATGDLKKLF.

This chain joins TRGV9 and TRGJ1 or TRGJ2. Germline CDR1 reads GITISATS; CDR2 reads ISYDGTV (reference sequence). CDR3 length equals 16 residues. Losses at the gene ends were 4 bases for V and 1 base for J; bases not matched to a gene: 13. The CDR3 nucleotides are TGTGCCTTGTGGGACACCTACACCCACAATTATTATAAGAAACTCTTT. Amino acid sequence: CALWDTYTHNYYKKLF.

This clone occurred a few times. A far larger clone lies a single base away; this is likely a read error. The V gene is TRGV4, the J gene TRGJ1 or TRGJ2. Germline V gene data show CDR1 as EGSTGY and CDR2 as YDSYTSSV. The CDR3 spans 13 residues. In DNA form, the CDR3 reads TGTGCCACCTGTGATGGGAATTATTATAAGAAACTCTTT. Translation: CATCDGNYYKKLF.

The chain links TRGV8 to TRGJP2. Germline CDR1 and CDR2: VENAVY and YDSYNSRV. J was trimmed by 1 base and V by 2 bases; bases with no gene match: 4. The CDR3 is 15 amino acids. The CDR3, as DNA: TGTGCCACCTGGGATAAATGTAGTAGTGATTGGATCAAGACGTTT. It encodes CATWDKCSSDWIKTF.

This sequence joins TRGV9 and TRGJ1 or TRGJ2. Germline lookup yields CDR1 GITISATS and CDR2 ISYDGTV (reference sequence). Germline trimming cut 1 base from V and 9 bases from J; bases unmatched to any gene: 12. The CDR3 contains 14 residues. The CDR3, as DNA: TGTGCCTTGTGGGAGGTTGGTAGAGGCCCTAAGAAACTCTTT. It codes for CALWEVGRGPKKLF.

This clone occurred a few times. V is TRGV9 and J is TRGJ1 or TRGJ2. Germline V lookup: CDR1 GITISATS, CDR2 ISYDGTV (reference sequence). The CDR3 has 13 residues. The junction had 8 bases not matched to a gene; V was cut back by 1 base and J by 8 bases. The CDR3 DNA is TGTGCCTTGTGGGAGGTCCGGGAAAATAAGAAACTCTTT. It translates to CALWEVRENKKLF.

The V call is TRGV8, the J call TRGJP1. Trimming at V came to 5 bases and at J to 0 bases, leaving 9 bases not matched to a gene. Germline loops: CDR1 VENAVY, CDR2 YDSYNSRV. The CDR3 loop spans 16 amino acids. As DNA, the CDR3 is TGTGCCACCTGGGTCCCCAGAAATACCACTGGTTGGTTCAAGATATTT. It encodes CATWVPRNTTGWFKIF.

A note on this clone: This may be a read error, as it is one base from a much larger clone. The J gene is TRGJ1 or TRGJ2, the V gene TRGV8. Germline CDR1 is VENAVY and CDR2 is YDSYNSRV. This CDR3 has 13 residues. Trimming cost V 5 bases and J 0 bases; bases outside gene matches: 4. The CDR3 DNA follows: TGTGCCACCTGGGTTGGGAATTATTATAAGAAACTCTTT. This translates into CATWVGNYYKKLF.

This clone was found a few times. A much larger clone lies one base from this, so it may be a read error. The J gene is TRGJ1 or TRGJ2, the V gene TRGV2. V gave up 0 bases and J gave up 7 bases; unmatched junction bases: 3. The germline gives CDR1 EGSNGY, CDR2 YDSYNSKV. The CDR3 is 12 amino acids. Here the CDR3 DNA reads TGTGCCACCTGGGACGGGTGCTATAAGAAACTCTTT. This translates into CATWDGCYKKLF.

V gene TRGV5 combines with J gene TRGJ1 or TRGJ2. The V gene end was trimmed by 10 bases and the J gene end by 7 bases; junction bases not matched to a gene: 10. Germline V CDR1 and CDR2: VINAFY, YDVSNSKD. The CDR3 runs 11 residues. The CDR3 region is CATLGEYKKLF. In nucleotides, the CDR3 is TGTGCCACATTAGGGGAATATAAGAAACTCTTT.

The chain combines TRGV9 with TRGJ1 or TRGJ2. The V gene end was trimmed by 4 bases and the J gene end by 9 bases; junction bases not matched to a gene: 12. The CDR3 consists of 13 residues. The germline gives CDR1 GITISATS, CDR2 ISYDGTV (reference sequence). CDR3: CALWERDYGKKLF. The CDR3 DNA sequence: TGTGCCTTGTGGGAACGCGATTATGGTAAGAAACTCTTT.

The chain recombines TRGV4 with TRGJP2. The V gene's germline CDR1 is EGSTGY and CDR2 YDSYTSSV. Unmatched junction bases numbered 7, after V lost 4 bases and J lost 5 bases. This CDR3 is built from 14 residues. The DNA of the CDR3 is TGTGCCACCTGGGACCAGTTCAGTGATTGGATCAAGACGTTT. Translated, it gives CATWDQFSDWIKTF.

This clone was detected only a few times. The genes are TRGV5 and TRGJ1 or TRGJ2. The CDR3 loop spans 14 amino acids. From germline, CDR1 is VINAFY and CDR2 YDVSNSKD. V shed 2 bases, J shed 9 bases, and the junction held 13 bases outside the gene matches. The CDR3 DNA sequence: TGTGCCACCTGGGACATGATCGGGGGTGTTAAGAAACTCTTT. This translates into CATWDMIGGVKKLF.

The genes are TRGV4 and TRGJP1. Unmatched junction bases numbered 0, after V lost 5 bases and J lost 3 bases. Per germline, CDR1 EGSTGY and CDR2 YDSYTSSV. This CDR3 region has 12 residues. In DNA form, the CDR3 reads TGTGCCACCTGGGCCACTGGTTGGTTCAAGATATTT. Residues: CATWATGWFKIF.

This clone was found a few times. A clone one base away is much larger, so this may be a read error. This specimen includes other DNA sequences encoding the same CDR3. The rearrangement joins TRGV9 to TRGJ1 or TRGJ2. CDR3 length equals 12 residues. Germline V gene lookup returns CDR1 GITISATS and CDR2 ISYDGTV (reference sequence). The CDR3 loop is CALWEVHYKKLF. CDR3 coding DNA: TGCGCCTTGTGGGAGGTGCACTATAAGAAACTCTTT.

This chain links TRGV9 with TRGJ1 or TRGJ2. V dropped 7 bases and J dropped 3; count of bases not matched to a gene: 9. This CDR3 comprises 13 residues. Germline V lookup: CDR1 GITISATS, CDR2 ISYDGTV (reference sequence). As DNA, the CDR3 is TGTGCCTTGTGTGCATCCCCTTATTATAAGAAACTCTTT. Translating it yields CALCASPYYKKLF.